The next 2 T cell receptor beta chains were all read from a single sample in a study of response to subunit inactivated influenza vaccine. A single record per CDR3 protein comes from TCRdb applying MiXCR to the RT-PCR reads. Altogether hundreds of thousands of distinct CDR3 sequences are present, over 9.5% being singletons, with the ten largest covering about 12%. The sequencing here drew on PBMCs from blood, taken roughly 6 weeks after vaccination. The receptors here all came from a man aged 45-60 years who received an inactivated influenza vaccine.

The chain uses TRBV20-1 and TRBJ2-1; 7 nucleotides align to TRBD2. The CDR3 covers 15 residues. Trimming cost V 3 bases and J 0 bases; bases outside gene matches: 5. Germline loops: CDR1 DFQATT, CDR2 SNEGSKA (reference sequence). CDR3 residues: CSARNPSGSYNEQFF. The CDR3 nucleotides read TGCAGTGCTAGGAACCCTAGCGGCTCCTACAATGAGCAGTTCTTC.

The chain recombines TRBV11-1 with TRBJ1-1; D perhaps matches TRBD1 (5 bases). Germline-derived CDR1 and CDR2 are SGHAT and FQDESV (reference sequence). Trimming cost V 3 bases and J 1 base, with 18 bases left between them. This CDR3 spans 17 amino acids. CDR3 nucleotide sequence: TGTGCCAGCAGCTTTTTTTCTGTAGGGACCGCGAACACTGAAGCTTTCTTT. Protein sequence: CASSFFSVGTANTEAFF.